This TCR beta chain was recorded in a study of CD8 T cells in Susac syndrome. RNA in amounts of about 0.5 to 1 ug was reverse transcribed with random hexamers. MiXCR, run by TCRdb on the immunoSEQ multiplex PCR reads, gives a single entry per CDR3 protein. This table holds 200,000 to 300,000 distinct CDR3 sequences, about 93% found once. Sequencing of TCR beta, carried out with a high-throughput approach, was applied to CD8+ and CD4+ T cells from the blood. TEMRA cells were FACS-enriched, and CD8+ and CD4+ T cells were isolated negatively. The CDR3 spans 13 residues. Between the trimmed V and J ends, which lost 4 bases and 3 bases, there was a span of 7 bases. CDR1 and CDR2 (germline): SNHLY, FYNNEI.

The clonotype was recovered from a human donor with multiple sclerosis. Sequencing input: CD4+ T cells from PBMCs. The chain is built from TRBV2 and TRBJ2-1, with D unclear. The CDR3 DNA sequence: TGTGCCAGCAGTGCACGGAGCTACAATGAGCAGTTCTTC. This sequence encodes CASSARSYNEQFF. Complete variable domain (other parts from reference TRBV2 and TRBJ2-1): EPEVTQTPSHQVTQMGQEVILRCVPISNHLYFYWYRQILGQKVEFLVSFYNNEISEKSEIFDDQFSVERPDGSNFTLKIRSTKLEDSAMYFCASSARSYNEQFFGPGTRLTVL.